One sample yielded the 14 T cell receptor beta chains listed below, sequenced in a study of post-analysis software for immune sequencing data. Findings and caveats of the study: TRBV5-6, TRBV5-1 and TRBV20-1 belonged to a set of a few TRBV segments that were more frequent in patients than controls.

The library was made from cDNA and included unique molecular identifiers. TCRdb re-derived calls from the PCR reads in MiXCR, one entry per CDR3 protein. This sample has hundreds of thousands of distinct CDR3 sequences, with around 50% found just once. No cognate antigen is known for these TCRs. Sequencing used blood. The receptors were gathered from a girl aged 5-17 years with multiple sclerosis.

The CDR3 sequence: CASSMGGGGTEAFF. CDR3 DNA: TGTGCCAGTAGTATGGGAGGGGGCGGCACTGAAGCTTTCTTT. This chain connects TRBV19 to TRBJ1-1, with TRBD1 identical over 7 bases. Trimming at V came to 3 bases and at J to 4 bases, leaving 5 bases not matched to a gene. Germline CDR1 reads LNHDA; CDR2 reads SQIVND (reference sequence). The CDR3 is 14 amino acids.

This clonotype was seen only a few times. V usage is TRBV5-6 and J usage is TRBJ1-6; 8 positions agree with TRBD1. Germline values: CDR1 SGHDT, CDR2 YYEEEE. With V trimmed by 1 base and J by 7 bases, 7 bases remained unmatched. There are 16 residues in the CDR3. The CDR3 reads CASSLWGQVGNSPLHF. The CDR3 DNA reads as TGTGCCAGCAGCTTGTGGGGACAGGTGGGAAATTCACCCCTCCACTTT.

In this sample, this clonotype turned up a few times. V usage is TRBV5-1 and J usage is TRBJ2-1; TRBD2 aligns across 9 bases. The length of the CDR3 is 15 residues. The germline CDR1 and CDR2 sequences are SGHRS and YFSETQ. Trimming removed 0 bases from V and 7 bases from J; junction bases left unmatched: 5. The DNA of the CDR3 is TGCGCCAGCAGCTTGGAGGTAGCGGGGGCTAATGAGCAGTTCTTC. Residues: CASSLEVAGANEQFF.

The chain couples TRBV6-5 to TRBJ1-1, with 8 bases matching TRBD1. The CDR3 is 14 amino acids. The germline V gene has CDR1 MNHEY and CDR2 SVGAGI. V dropped 4 bases and J dropped 2; count of bases not matched to a gene: 3. Here the CDR3 reads CASSWTGINTEAFF. The CDR3 coding sequence is TGTGCCAGCAGTTGGACAGGGATCAACACTGAAGCTTTCTTT.

The chain couples TRBV5-1 to TRBJ2-1, with D perhaps matching TRBD1 (5 bases). Trimming shortened V by 3 bases and J by 0 bases, and 7 bases separated the two germline ends. Per the germline V gene, CDR1 is SGHRS and CDR2 is YFSETQ. This CDR3 is built from 14 residues. DNA for the CDR3: TGCGCCAGCAGCTCGGACACCTCCTACAATGAGCAGTTCTTC. Amino acids: CASSSDTSYNEQFF.

This sequence joins TRBV7-6 and TRBJ1-1; D might be TRBD1 (5 bases). Germline lookup yields CDR1 SGHVS and CDR2 FNYEAQ. The CDR3 is 14 amino acids. Trimming removed 4 bases from V and 1 base from J, with 10 bases in between. The chain's CDR3 is CASSSGPRNTEAFF. In DNA form, the CDR3 reads TGTGCCAGCAGCTCGGGACCAAGGAACACTGAAGCTTTCTTT.

This chain joins TRBV20-1 and TRBJ2-1; TRBD1 aligns across 8 bases. Germline V gives CDR1 DFQATT, CDR2 SNEGSKA (reference sequence). The CDR3 has 14 amino acids. V trimming: 4 bases; J trimming: 4 bases; junction bases outside the gene matches: 6. The DNA of the CDR3 is TGCAGTGCTAAGGACAGGGCATCTTACAATGAGCAGTTCTTC. It translates to CSAKDRASYNEQFF.

The chain has TRBV20-1 and TRBJ2-5; weak D call: TRBD1 (6 bases). CDR1 DFQATT and CDR2 SNEGSKA come from the germline V gene (reference sequence). The CDR3 has 12 residues. Deletions cut 3 bases from V and 11 bases from J, with 16 bases between. The CDR3 sequence is CSASMGAGEQYF. The CDR3 DNA sequence: TGCAGTGCTAGTATGGGGGCAGGAGAGCAGTACTTC.

V usage is TRBV12-3 or TRBV12-4 and J usage is TRBJ2-5; D perhaps matches TRBD2 (6 bases). V was shortened by 3 bases and J by 4 bases, with 15 bases between the two germline ends. The CDR3 extends over 15 amino acids. The DNA of the CDR3 is TGTGCCAGCAGTTTTTGGGAAGAGGGAGGAGAGACCCAGTACTTC. It translates to CASSFWEEGGETQYF.

This clonotype was seen just once. This rearrangement joins TRBV20-1 to TRBJ2-3; the D gene is possibly TRBD2 (6 bases). The CDR3 sequence is 15 residues long. Trimming removed 0 bases from V and 1 base from J, with 11 bases in between. Germline CDR1 is DFQATT and CDR2 is SNEGSKA (reference sequence). CDR3: CSARDLGSGTDTQYF. DNA of the CDR3: TGCAGTGCTAGAGATCTCGGGAGTGGCACAGATACGCAGTATTTT.

This chain connects TRBV5-1 to TRBJ2-1, with TRBD1 as a possible D gene (5 bases). The CDR3 runs 15 residues. V lost 0 bases, J lost 5 bases, and 12 bases lay in between. Germline V CDR1 and CDR2: SGHRS, YFSETQ. Here the CDR3 reads CASSLGQGQNNEQFF. The CDR3 DNA follows: TGCGCCAGCAGCTTGGGGCAGGGCCAAAACAATGAGCAGTTCTTC.

V gene TRBV20-1 combines with J gene TRBJ2-1, with TRBD2 identical over 7 bases. The CDR3 covers 14 residues. Trimming took 6 bases from V and 1 from J; bases not matched to a gene: 6. CDR1 and CDR2 from the germline V gene are DFQATT and SNEGSKA (reference sequence). CDR3 residues: CSAIRLASYNEQFF. CDR3 DNA: TGCAGTGCCATCCGACTAGCTTCCTACAATGAGCAGTTCTTC.

The CDR3 nucleotides are TGCGCCAGCACCGCTAAGGGGGCCGGATTGGACGAGCAGTACTTC. Translating gives CASTAKGAGLDEQYF. The V call is TRBV4-1, the J call TRBJ2-7; TRBD1 aligns across 7 bases. Trimming at V came to 7 bases and at J to 5 bases, leaving 14 bases not matched to a gene. CDR3 length: 15 amino acids. CDR1 and CDR2 from the germline V gene are MGHRA and YSYEKL.

In its sample, this clonotype was seen a few times. This chain joins TRBV4-1 and TRBJ2-4; a weak D match, TRBD2 (6 bases). The end of the DNA aligns better with TRBJ2-7, so the J call may be wrong. The germline V gene encodes CDR1 MGHRA and CDR2 YSYEKL. The CDR3 loop spans 15 amino acids. The CDR3: CASSQDGTSIDEQYF. In DNA form, the CDR3 reads TGCGCCAGCAGCCAAGACGGAACTAGCATCGACGAGCAGTACTTC.